The 32 T cell receptor beta chains below were found in one sample sequenced in a study of Graves' ophthalmopathy and Graves' hyperthyroidism. RNA transcripts provided the template for amplifying TCR beta CDR3 regions. Amplification began with first-round RT-PCR using HTBI primers, then second-round multiplex PCR was performed. One entry per CDR3 protein results from TCRdb running MiXCR on the multiplex PCR reads. Of a few hundred thousand distinct CDR3 sequences in the sample, about 17% are singletons; the top ten hold roughly 2.4%. Sequenced sample: peripheral blood. The source is an adult woman with stable Graves' hyperthyroidism.

This clonotype was observed at least ten times. V usage is TRBV28 and J usage is TRBJ2-7; D remains unclear. The length of the CDR3 is 13 residues. In germline, CDR1 is MDHEN, CDR2 SYDVKM. V shed 3 bases and J shed 1 base, with 7 bases lying between them. CDR3 sequence: CASSFIGSYEQYF. CDR3 nucleotide sequence: TGTGCCAGCAGTTTCATAGGGTCCTACGAGCAGTACTTC.

Note on this clonotype: A much larger clone sits a single nucleotide away, making a read error possible. The genes are TRBV27 and TRBJ2-5; D remains unclear. The CDR3 is 14 amino acids. Looked up from germline, CDR1 is MNHEY and CDR2 is SMNVEV (reference sequence). CDR3 residues: CASSQFGAVETKYF. The CDR3 DNA sequence: TGTGCCAGCAGTCAATTTGGCGCGGTGGAGACCAAGTACTTC.

Concerning this clonotype itself: Just one base apart from a much larger clone, this may be a read error. The chain is built from TRBV28 and TRBJ2-2; TRBD1 agrees at 8 bases. Looked up from germline, CDR1 is MDHEN and CDR2 is SYDVKM. The CDR3 runs 16 residues. DNA for the CDR3: TGTCCCAGCAGTTTATTAAAGGGACAGGTCACCGGGGAGCTGTTTTTT. Residues: CPSSLLKGQVTGELFF.

This clonotype came up many times. The chain couples TRBV7-2 to TRBJ2-4; D unresolved. This CDR3 is 14 amino acids long. Trimming removed 0 bases at V and 0 bases at J, with 3 bases between. Germline CDR1 reads SGHTA; CDR2 reads FQGNSA. CDR3 residues: CASSLALAKNIQYF. The DNA for the CDR3 is TGTGCCAGCAGCTTAGCCTTAGCCAAAAACATTCAGTACTTC.

The genes are TRBV6-1 and TRBJ1-1; TRBD1 is a possible D gene (6 bases). Per the germline V gene, CDR1 is MNHNS and CDR2 is SASEGT. The V and J ends lost 5 bases and 11 bases respectively, with 15 bases between them. The CDR3 is 12 amino acids. The CDR3, as DNA: TGTGCCAGCAGTCCTCGGGGGGCTGGCGCTTTCTTT. It yields the protein CASSPRGAGAFF.

The chain has TRBV12-3 or TRBV12-4 and TRBJ2-5, with 7 bases aligning to TRBD1. V dropped 6 bases and J dropped 3; count of bases not matched to a gene: 10. CDR3 length equals 15 residues. The CDR3, as DNA: TGTGCCAGCAGAAAAGGGATAGGGGGCGAAGAGACCCAGTACTTC. This sequence encodes CASRKGIGGEETQYF.

This clonotype has at least ten counts. The J gene is TRBJ2-7, the V gene TRBV6-1; weak D call: TRBD2 (6 bases). The V and J ends lost 6 bases and 7 bases respectively, with 25 bases between them. This CDR3 is built from 16 residues. Germline CDR1 and CDR2: MNHNS and SASEGT. CDR3 sequence reads: CASRDVAAGGVLEQYF. The CDR3 bases are TGTGCCAGCAGGGACGTTGCGGCAGGAGGGGTCTTAGAGCAGTACTTC.

This clonotype was counted many times. The V gene is TRBV25-1, the J gene TRBJ2-7; 14 bases align to TRBD2. Losses at the gene ends were 5 bases for V and 6 bases for J; bases not matched to a gene: 3. The CDR3 loop spans 14 amino acids. The germline CDR1 and CDR2 sequences are MGHDK and SYGVNS. CDR3 loop: CASSPGLAGVEQYF. CDR3 sequence (DNA): TGTGCCAGCAGTCCGGGACTAGCGGGGGTCGAGCAGTACTTC.

There are many counts of this clonotype. V usage is TRBV20-1 and J usage is TRBJ1-2; D not certain. V was shortened by 4 bases and J by 1 base, with 16 bases between the two germline ends. Germline V gene sequence: CDR1 DFQATT, CDR2 SNEGSKA (reference sequence). The length of the CDR3 is 15 residues. CDR3 sequence: CSANTPGNHNYGYTF. In DNA form, the CDR3 reads TGCAGTGCTAACACCCCGGGCAATCATAACTATGGCTACACCTTC.

The sample holds many counts of this clonotype. The V and J genes are TRBV29-1 and TRBJ1-1; 9 nucleotides align to TRBD1. This CDR3 is built from 16 residues. The V gene end was trimmed by 7 bases and the J gene end by 3 bases; junction bases not matched to a gene: 15. Germline V gene data show CDR1 as SQVTM and CDR2 as ANQGSEA. The CDR3 coding sequence is TGCAGCGACCCGGGACAGGGAAGTCGCTCGGACACTGAAGCTTTCTTT. It specifies CSDPGQGSRSDTEAFF.

V usage is TRBV7-9 and J usage is TRBJ1-2, with D hard to call. Per the germline V gene, CDR1 is SEHNR and CDR2 is FQNEAQ (reference sequence). Trimming stripped 4 bases from V and 2 bases from J, with 14 bases between. This CDR3 is built from 15 residues. The CDR3 loop reads CASSSLQQTNYGYTF. CDR3 DNA: TGTGCCAGCAGCTCGTTACAGCAGACAAACTATGGCTACACCTTC.

In its sample, this clonotype was seen a few times. The gene calls are TRBV7-9 and TRBJ1-1, with D perhaps matching TRBD1 (6 bases). Germline CDR1 and CDR2: SEHNR and FQNEAQ (reference sequence). The CDR3 extends over 12 amino acids. With 3 bases removed from V and 11 bases from J, the gap between germline ends came to 13 bases. CDR3 amino acids: CASSFNRVLAFF. CDR3 DNA sequence: TGTGCCAGCAGCTTTAACAGGGTCTTGGCTTTCTTT.

This clonotype was seen at least ten times. J is TRBJ2-7 and V is TRBV6-2 or TRBV6-3, with no clear D. The germline V gene encodes CDR1 MNHEY and CDR2 SVGEGT. The germline V and J ends were trimmed by 5 bases and 1 base, with 15 bases remaining between them. CDR3 length: 15 residues. CDR3 sequence: CASSLHPPRSYEQYF. The CDR3 nucleotides are TGTGCCAGCAGTCTACATCCGCCGCGTTCCTACGAGCAGTACTTC.

This clonotype was detected ten times or more. V gene TRBV4-2 combines with J gene TRBJ2-7; the match to TRBD2 covers 7 bases. The CDR3 extends over 17 amino acids. Per germline, CDR1 LGHNA and CDR2 YNFKEQ. V dropped 0 bases and J dropped 6; count of bases not matched to a gene: 14. CDR3 sequence (DNA): TGTGCCAGCAGCCAAGAATTCTATCGGGAGCGGGGAGGCGAGCAGTACTTC. This sequence encodes CASSQEFYRERGGEQYF.

This clonotype was seen at least ten times. The chain recombines TRBV19 with TRBJ2-7; D unclear. V lost 9 bases to trimming and J lost 4 bases, with 4 bases between them. CDR1 and CDR2 (germline): LNHDA, SQIVND (reference sequence). The length of the CDR3 is 9 residues. The CDR3 sequence is CASPYEQYF. Written as DNA, the CDR3 is TGTGCCAGCCCGTACGAGCAGTACTTC.

Ten or more counts support this clonotype. The chain joins TRBV9 to TRBJ2-5; D is possibly TRBD2 (6 bases). The V end lost 4 bases, the J end lost 0 bases, and 13 bases lay between the germline ends. Germline lookup yields CDR1 SGDLS and CDR2 YYNGEE. The CDR3 spans 15 residues. CDR3 DNA: TGTGCCAGCAGCCCTGCGGGGACTTACCAAGAGACCCAGTACTTC. Its protein is CASSPAGTYQETQYF.

The CDR3 nucleotides are TGTGCCAGCAGGAAAGAGGCGGGAAACCAAGAGACCCAGTACTTC. It translates to CASRKEAGNQETQYF. The V gene is TRBV2, the J gene TRBJ2-5, with D perhaps matching TRBD2 (6 bases). The CDR3 spans 15 residues. CDR1 and CDR2 from the germline V gene are SNHLY and FYNNEI. Trimming removed 6 bases from V and 0 bases from J, with 14 bases in between.

This clonotype was detected ten times or more. This chain connects TRBV5-4 to TRBJ1-1; no definite D call. The CDR3 is made up of 13 amino acids. Germline V gene data show CDR1 as SGHNT and CDR2 as YYREEE (reference sequence). V was pared by 1 base and J by 7 bases, with 11 bases between. The chain's CDR3 is CASSLTGRFEAFF. The CDR3 coding sequence is TGTGCCAGCAGCTTGACGGGCCGTTTTGAAGCTTTCTTT.

This clonotype was seen repeatedly, ten times or more. For the CDR3, the DNA is TGTGCCAGCAGAGCGGGGACAGGCCAGCCCCAGCATTTT. It is translated as CASRAGTGQPQHF. V and J are TRBV2 and TRBJ1-5; 8 nucleotides match TRBD1. From germline, CDR1 is SNHLY and CDR2 FYNNEI. The J segment lost 7 bases and the V segment lost 6 bases, leaving 5 bases of the junction unmatched. The CDR3 runs 13 residues.

This clonotype was counted at least ten times. The J gene is TRBJ2-7, the V gene TRBV20-1; 10 bases are a match to TRBD2. The V gene's germline CDR1 is DFQATT and CDR2 SNEGSKA (reference sequence). There are 14 residues in the CDR3. The CDR3 bases are TGCAGCAGCTTTACTAGCGGGATCTCCTACGAGCAGTACTTC. Translation gives CSSFTSGISYEQYF.

Ten or more counts support this clonotype. This chain connects TRBV6-2 or TRBV6-3 to TRBJ2-7; D gene ambiguous. Trimming took off 2 bases at V and 4 bases at J, with 15 bases between the two ends. CDR3 length: 15 residues. The germline V gene encodes CDR1 MNHEY and CDR2 SVGEGT. CDR3 DNA sequence: TGTGCCAGCAGTTACCTGCAACCTTGGGGTTACGAGCAGTACTTC. Protein: CASSYLQPWGYEQYF.

This clonotype was seen at least ten times. The chain joins TRBV2 to TRBJ2-2; 8 nucleotides match TRBD1. CDR3 length equals 15 residues. V shed 5 bases, J shed 1 base, and the junction held 3 bases outside the gene matches. The V gene's germline CDR1 is SNHLY and CDR2 FYNNEI. In DNA, the CDR3 is TGTGCCAGCAGTTTCAGGGGGCTGAACACCGGGGAGCTGTTTTTT. Residues: CASSFRGLNTGELFF.

This clonotype appeared many times. V usage is TRBV14 and J usage is TRBJ1-1, with D uncertain. The germline V gene has CDR1 SGHDN and CDR2 FVKESK. Trimming took 5 bases from V and 1 from J, leaving 8 bases between them. The length of the CDR3 is 13 residues. CDR3 nucleotide sequence: TGTGCCAGCAGCTTCGTCCGGAACACTGAAGCTTTCTTT. Protein sequence: CASSFVRNTEAFF.

The table lists this clonotype with many counts. V is TRBV7-2 and J is TRBJ2-5; D might be TRBD2 (6 bases). This CDR3 is built from 14 residues. V was clipped by 5 bases and J by 4 bases, with 14 bases between them. CDR1 is SGHTA, CDR2 FQGNSA, per germline. The CDR3 coding sequence is TGTGCCAGCAGCCAGATGGGGGGTCCAGAGACCCAGTACTTC. Protein product: CASSQMGGPETQYF.

This clonotype was observed at least ten times. The chain links TRBV9 to TRBJ2-7; 7 nucleotides agree with TRBD1. V lost 6 bases, J lost 1 base, and 10 bases stayed unmatched. CDR1 is SGDLS, CDR2 YYNGEE, per germline. This CDR3 region has 15 residues. The CDR3 bases are TGTGCCAGCACCATCTTTTCGGGACAGTCCTACGAGCAGTACTTC. The encoded protein is CASTIFSGQSYEQYF.

This clonotype was recorded at least ten times. The chain uses TRBV6-1 and TRBJ2-7, with D possibly being TRBD1 (7 bases). V gave up 4 bases and J gave up 0 bases, with 16 bases separating them. CDR3 length: 16 residues. CDR1 MNHNS and CDR2 SASEGT come from the germline V gene. CDR3 sequence (DNA): TGTGCCAGCAGTGGATTCCGACAGGGAGGCTCCTACGAGCAGTACTTC. Protein: CASSGFRQGGSYEQYF.

V usage is TRBV7-6 and J usage is TRBJ2-2; 9 bases agree with TRBD2. CDR1 is SGHVS, CDR2 FNYEAQ, per germline. The V and J ends lost 5 bases and 6 bases, in that order; junction bases with no gene match: 19. The CDR3 is 19 amino acids. The CDR3 loop is CASSPVRIISGRAPGELFF. The CDR3 DNA reads as TGTGCCAGCAGCCCCGTACGGATAATTAGCGGGAGAGCACCCGGGGAGCTGTTTTTT.

Comment on this clonotype: A much larger clone differs by one base, so this may be a read error. The chain carries TRBV12-3 or TRBV12-4 and TRBJ1-5; no reliable D call. The CDR3 totals 14 residues. V gave up 5 bases and J gave up 10 bases, with 18 bases separating them. This CDR3 reads CASSPRALGFPQHF. CDR3 DNA: TGTGCCAGCAGTCCCCGGGCCTTGGGATTCCCCCAGCATTTT.

This clonotype was seen at least ten times. The chain combines TRBV6-2 or TRBV6-3 with TRBJ2-7; D call uncertain. CDR3 length: 14 amino acids. Germline assignment: CDR1 MNHEY and CDR2 SVGEGT. The V end lost 2 bases, the J end lost 3 bases, and 11 bases lay between the germline ends. The CDR3 here is CASSYKAGHYEQYF. In nucleotides, the CDR3 is TGTGCCAGCAGTTACAAGGCAGGCCACTACGAGCAGTACTTC.

This clonotype was detected only a few times. The junction does not match germline at one end; this may be a read error. The chain carries TRBV7-8 and TRBJ2-4, with 12 bases identical to TRBD2. Germline V CDR1 and CDR2: SGHVS, FQNEAQ. The CDR3 loop spans 16 amino acids. CDR3 in DNA: TGTGCCAGCAGCTTATCTAGCGGGAGGGCCAAAAACATTAAGTACTTC. Protein: CASSLSSGRAKNIKYF.

This clonotype was seen at least ten times. The V call is TRBV28, the J call TRBJ2-7, with D possibly TRBD1 on 6 matching bases. Germline V gene data show CDR1 as MDHEN and CDR2 as SYDVKM. This CDR3 comprises 15 residues. The germline V and J ends were trimmed by 6 bases and 0 bases, with 15 bases remaining between them. The CDR3 is CASRHRTGLSYEQYF. As DNA, the CDR3 is TGTGCCAGCAGACACCGAACAGGGCTCTCCTACGAGCAGTACTTC.

This clonotype was counted many times. The chain has TRBV11-3 and TRBJ2-2; perhaps TRBD1 as D (6 bases). CDR3 length: 14 residues. With 4 bases removed from V and 7 bases from J, the gap between germline ends came to 13 bases. In germline, CDR1 is SGHNT, CDR2 YENEEA. Here the CDR3 reads CASSSRGGYGELFF. The CDR3 DNA is TGTGCCAGCAGCTCCCGAGGGGGTTACGGGGAGCTGTTTTTT.